The 13 T cell receptor beta chains given below trace back to one sample, sequenced in a study of cytomegalovirus exposure and HLA in healthy donors. The PCR made use of 60 Vbeta and 13 Jbeta primers. The protocol was immunoSEQ multiplex PCR, while the TCRdb copy is restricted to in-frame clones and leaves out a portion. Of approximately 110,000 clones in the sample, roughly 74% were seen once. The sequencing sample was made of PBMCs. The receptors derive from a woman aged 50 to 65 in good health and CMV-seropositive.

The CDR3 DNA sequence: TGCGCCAGCAGCTCCACCGGACAGGGAGGCGATACGCAGTATTTT. As protein: CASSSTGQGGDTQYF. V gene TRBV5-1 combines with J gene TRBJ2-3; TRBD1 agrees at 8 bases. The V gene's germline CDR1 is SGHRS and CDR2 YFSETQ. This CDR3 has 15 residues. V gave up 3 bases and J gave up 6 bases; unmatched junction bases: 9.

This rearrangement joins TRBV7-9 to TRBJ2-1; the D gene is possibly TRBD2 (6 bases). In germline, CDR1 is SEHNR, CDR2 FQNEAQ (reference sequence). There are 13 residues in the CDR3. V gave up 6 bases and J gave up 5 bases, with 11 bases separating them. The CDR3 sequence: CASRRGENNEQFF. CDR3 in DNA: TGTGCCAGCAGGCGGGGTGAGAACAATGAGCAGTTCTTC.

This chain links TRBV28 with TRBJ2-7; TRBD1 matches 10 bases. CDR1 is MDHEN, CDR2 SYDVKM, per germline. This CDR3 is 14 amino acids long. Trimming cost V 4 bases and J 2 bases; bases outside gene matches: 2. CDR3 DNA: TGTGCCAGCAGTTCGACAGGGGGCGCCTACGAGCAGTACTTC. The encoded protein is CASSSTGGAYEQYF.

V is TRBV5-6 and J is TRBJ2-2, with TRBD1 identical over 7 bases. V gave up 4 bases and J gave up 5 bases; unmatched junction bases: 5. The CDR3 is made up of 14 amino acids. CDR1 is SGHDT and CDR2 is YYEEEE in the germline V gene. The CDR3 protein is CASSPGTETGELFF. CDR3 coding DNA: TGTGCCAGCAGCCCCGGGACAGAAACCGGGGAGCTGTTTTTT.

The rearrangement uses TRBV4-3 and TRBJ2-7, with TRBD2 as a possible D gene (7 bases). V lost 0 bases and J 6 bases, leaving 12 bases between the germline ends. There are 14 residues in the CDR3. Germline V lookup: CDR1 LGHNA, CDR2 YSLEER. The CDR3 spells CASSQDRGGTEQYF. The CDR3 region has the DNA TGCGCCAGCAGCCAAGATAGGGGGGGTACCGAGCAGTACTTC.

This clone was detected only a few times. The chain combines TRBV27 with TRBJ1-2, with D possibly TRBD1 on 5 matching bases. V was pared by 1 base and J by 6 bases, with 12 bases between. Germline-derived CDR1 and CDR2 are MNHEY and SMNVEV (reference sequence). The CDR3 extends over 14 amino acids. This chain's CDR3 is CASSLFWGVDGYTF. The CDR3 region has the DNA TGTGCCAGCAGTTTATTCTGGGGGGTAGATGGCTACACCTTC.

The gene calls are TRBV6-1 and TRBJ2-3, with D perhaps matching TRBD2 (5 bases). The germline V and J ends were trimmed by 3 bases and 0 bases, with 13 bases remaining between them. The length of the CDR3 is 16 residues. Germline CDR1 MNHNS, CDR2 SASEGT. The CDR3 here is CASSDRAARSTDTQYF. Here the CDR3 DNA reads TGTGCCAGCAGTGACCGAGCGGCCCGTAGCACAGATACGCAGTATTTT.

The chain links TRBV9 to TRBJ2-2, with TRBD2 matching over 9 bases. Trimming removed 0 bases from V and 6 bases from J; junction bases left unmatched: 6. The CDR3 covers 16 residues. The germline V gene has CDR1 SGDLS and CDR2 YYNGEE. For the CDR3, the DNA is TGTGCCAGCAGCGTAGGAGGCGGGGGGGCCCCCGGGGAGCTGTTTTTT. Translation: CASSVGGGGAPGELFF. The full variable domain, its missing parts supplied by reference TRBV9 and TRBJ2-2, is DSGVTQTPKHLITATGQRVTLRCSPRSGDLSVYWYQQSLDQGLQFLIQYYNGEERAKGNILERFSAQQFPDLHSELNLSSLELGDSALYFCASSVGGGGAPGELFFGEGSRLTVL.

The chain carries TRBV9 and TRBJ1-6; the match to TRBD1 covers 9 bases. V shed 4 bases and J 12 bases; nucleotides not matched to a gene: 11. The CDR3 runs to 15 residues. Germline-derived CDR1 and CDR2 are SGDLS and YYNGEE. DNA for the CDR3: TGTGCCAGCAGCCTCTCAGGACAGGGGTCTTTACCCCTCCACTTT. Its protein product is CASSLSGQGSLPLHF.

This clone was recorded a few times. The chain couples TRBV5-4 to TRBJ2-5; TRBD1 aligns across 9 bases. Germline V lookup: CDR1 SGHNT, CDR2 YYREEE (reference sequence). The CDR3 is 15 residues long. V shed 4 bases and J 4 bases; nucleotides not matched to a gene: 8. The CDR3: CASSVRDRVRETQYF. The CDR3 DNA reads as TGTGCCAGCAGCGTACGGGACAGGGTAAGAGAGACCCAGTACTTC.

The J gene is TRBJ2-7, the V gene TRBV7-2; 9 nucleotides line up with TRBD1. The V gene's germline CDR1 is SGHTA and CDR2 FQGNSA. The CDR3 is 17 residues long. Germline trimming cut 5 bases from V and 2 bases from J; bases unmatched to any gene: 13. CDR3 DNA sequence: TGTGCCAGCAGCCCGACGACCGGGACAGGGTATCCCTACGAGCAGTACTTC. Translation gives CASSPTTGTGYPYEQYF.

The chain combines TRBV5-6 with TRBJ1-3; TRBD1 might be the D (6 bases). Trimming took off 5 bases at V and 4 bases at J, with 13 bases between the two ends. CDR1 SGHDT and CDR2 YYEEEE come from the germline V gene. The CDR3 contains 14 residues. For the CDR3, the DNA is TGTGCCAGCAGTTACCAGGGGCTCGGAAACACCATATATTTT. This translates into CASSYQGLGNTIYF.

This chain connects TRBV5-8 to TRBJ1-2, with D possibly being TRBD1 (5 bases). The V end lost 2 bases, the J end lost 3 bases, and 11 bases lay between the germline ends. Looked up from germline, CDR1 is SGHTS and CDR2 is YDEGEE. The CDR3 loop spans 14 amino acids. CDR3 sequence reads: CASSLVGRDYGYTF. The CDR3, as DNA: TGTGCCAGCAGCTTAGTAGGCAGGGACTATGGCTACACCTTC.